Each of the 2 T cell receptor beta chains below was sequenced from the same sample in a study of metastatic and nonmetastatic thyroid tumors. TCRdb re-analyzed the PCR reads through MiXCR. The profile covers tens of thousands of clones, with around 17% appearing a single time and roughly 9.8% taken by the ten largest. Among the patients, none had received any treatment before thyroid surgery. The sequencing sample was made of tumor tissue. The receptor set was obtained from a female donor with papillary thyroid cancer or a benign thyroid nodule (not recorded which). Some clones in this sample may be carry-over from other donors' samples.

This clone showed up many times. The CDR3 DNA follows: TGTGCCAGCAGCTGGGGCAAGCGGGGACTAGCGGGAGCACATGAGCAGTTCTTC. Translated: CASSWGKRGLAGAHEQFF. The chain employs TRBV7-8 and TRBJ2-1; the match to TRBD2 covers 14 bases. The CDR3 extends over 18 amino acids. CDR1 is SGHVS, CDR2 FQNEAQ, per germline. V shed 4 bases and J 8 bases; nucleotides not matched to a gene: 13.

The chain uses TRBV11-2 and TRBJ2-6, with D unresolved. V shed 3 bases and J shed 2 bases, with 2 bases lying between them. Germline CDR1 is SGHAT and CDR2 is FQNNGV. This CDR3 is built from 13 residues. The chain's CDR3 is CASSFAGANVLTF. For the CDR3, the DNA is TGTGCCAGCAGCTTTGCTGGGGCCAACGTCCTGACTTTC.